One sample yielded the 30 T cell receptor beta chains listed below, sequenced in a study of blood T cell repertoires in COVID-19. Profiling relied on immunoSEQ multiplex PCR, and the TCRdb table lists in-frame clones only, not all of them. The sample has approximately 160,000 clones, 84% seen once; the top ten hold roughly 7.5%. Sequencing was carried out using peripheral blood. The origin of the receptors is a man aged 35 to 55 who had recovered from COVID-19.

The rearrangement uses TRBV9 and TRBJ2-2; TRBD2 is a possible D gene (6 bases). Germline V gene sequence: CDR1 SGDLS, CDR2 YYNGEE. CDR3 size: 17 residues. V lost 2 bases, J lost 3 bases, and 17 bases lay in between. CDR3 sequence: CASSVGLTIRHTGELFF. As DNA, the CDR3 is TGTGCCAGCAGCGTGGGACTGACTATTAGACACACCGGGGAGCTGTTTTTT.

J is TRBJ1-6 and V is TRBV11-2, with 9 bases aligning to TRBD1. Germline V gene lookup returns CDR1 SGHAT and CDR2 FQNNGV. V shed 6 bases, J shed 6 bases, and the junction held 3 bases outside the gene matches. This CDR3 contains 14 residues. The CDR3 sequence: CASSPGQGNSPLHF. The CDR3, as DNA: TGTGCCAGCAGTCCGGGACAGGGTAATTCACCCCTCCACTTT.

This sequence joins TRBV3-1 (or the pseudogene TRBV3-2) and TRBJ2-2, with D unresolved. Trimming shortened V by 4 bases and J by 6 bases, and 9 bases separated the two germline ends. Germline values: CDR1 LGHDT, CDR2 YNNKEL (reference sequence). The CDR3 sequence is 13 residues long. The CDR3 region has the DNA TGTGCCAGCAGCCTGGCCGGGTCCGGGGAGCTGTTTTTT. The encoded protein is CASSLAGSGELFF.

The rearrangement uses TRBV4-1 and TRBJ2-7; D unresolved. Trimming pared 1 base from V and 0 bases from J, leaving 10 bases between. The germline V gene has CDR1 MGHRA and CDR2 YSYEKL. The length of the CDR3 is 15 residues. CDR3 residues: CASSQVTPGSYEQYF. As DNA, the CDR3 is TGCGCCAGCAGCCAAGTAACACCTGGCTCCTACGAGCAGTACTTC.

The chain joins TRBV12-5 to TRBJ2-7; no firm D call. Germline V gene sequence: CDR1 LGHNT, CDR2 FRNRAP. The V and J ends lost 6 bases and 1 base respectively, with 16 bases between them. The CDR3 is made up of 15 amino acids. The DNA for the CDR3 is TGTGCTAGTGGGTGGCCCGGCGACGGGTCCTACGAGCAGTACTTC. Its protein product is CASGWPGDGSYEQYF.

The genes are TRBV5-1 and TRBJ1-6; 8 bases are shared with TRBD1. This CDR3 is built from 16 residues. The V gene end was trimmed by 2 bases and the J gene end by 8 bases; junction bases not matched to a gene: 9. Germline V gene sequence: CDR1 SGHRS, CDR2 YFSETQ. The CDR3 reads CASSLTGGLRDSPLHF. CDR3 in DNA: TGCGCCAGCAGCTTAACAGGGGGTCTTAGGGATTCACCCCTCCACTTT.

This clone was counted a few times. The chain couples TRBV29-1 to TRBJ2-3; weak D call: TRBD1 (6 bases). The germline gives CDR1 SQVTM, CDR2 ANQGSEA. Deletions cut 0 bases from V and 2 bases from J, with 12 bases between. CDR3 length: 15 residues. CDR3 DNA: TGCAGCGTTGAAGATCCAGGGGTTTACACAGATACGCAGTATTTT. This translates into CSVEDPGVYTDTQYF.

The chain uses TRBV2 and TRBJ2-7, with D possibly matching TRBD2 (6 bases). This CDR3 is 14 amino acids long. Looked up from germline, CDR1 is SNHLY and CDR2 is FYNNEI. V was cut by 8 bases and J by 0 bases, with 14 bases left in between. CDR3 coding DNA: TGTGCCAGCGGCCGGGACTGGAGCTCCTACGAGCAGTACTTC. It codes for CASGRDWSSYEQYF.

CDR3 sequence: CASSLAGLVEQFF. Written as DNA, the CDR3 is TGTGCCAGCAGTTTGGCAGGCTTGGTTGAGCAGTTCTTC. The J gene is TRBJ2-1, the V gene TRBV12-3 or TRBV12-4; D not certain. V was shortened by 3 bases and J by 9 bases, with 12 bases between the two germline ends. The CDR3 spans 13 residues.

This clone was seen a single time. The chain joins TRBV28 to TRBJ2-7; perhaps TRBD2 as D (7 bases). The CDR3 has 15 residues. CDR1 is MDHEN, CDR2 SYDVKM, per germline. V lost 2 bases and J lost 3, with 14 bases in between. The CDR3 reads CASSLGGARGYEQYF. CDR3 in DNA: TGTGCCAGCAGTTTAGGGGGGGCGCGGGGCTACGAGCAGTACTTC.

The V call is TRBV6-2 or TRBV6-3, the J call TRBJ2-1, with 9 bases identical to TRBD2. The ends lost 6 bases at V and 6 bases at J; junction bases unmatched: 9. The CDR3 is made up of 15 amino acids. Germline loops: CDR1 MNHEY, CDR2 SVGEGT. The CDR3, as DNA: TGTGCCAGCAGCAGCGGGACTAGCCTATTCAATGAGCAGTTCTTC. Translating gives CASSSGTSLFNEQFF.

The chain links TRBV4-1 to TRBJ2-7; 8 bases fit TRBD2. With V trimmed by 0 bases and J by 5 bases, 18 bases remained unmatched. Germline V gives CDR1 MGHRA, CDR2 YSYEKL. The CDR3 is 19 amino acids. CDR3 protein: CASSQDYPLASGRVNEQYF. The CDR3 DNA follows: TGCGCCAGCAGCCAAGATTATCCCCTTGCGAGCGGGAGAGTGAACGAGCAGTACTTC.

In its sample, this clone was seen a few times. Here the CDR3 DNA reads TGTGCCAGCAAAGGAGCGGGAGTAGGCGAGCAGTACTTC. It yields the protein CASKGAGVGEQYF. The chain couples TRBV12-3 or TRBV12-4 to TRBJ2-7, with 8 bases that match TRBD2. V lost 7 bases, J lost 6 bases, and 8 bases stayed unmatched. This CDR3 comprises 13 residues.

The J gene is TRBJ1-1, the V gene TRBV12-3 or TRBV12-4; 7 bases are a match to TRBD1. The CDR3 consists of 12 residues. V was pared by 6 bases and J by 8 bases, with 6 bases of the junction left unmatched. The chain's CDR3 is CASSLGGREAFF. The CDR3 coding sequence is TGTGCCAGCAGCCTAGGGGGCAGGGAAGCTTTCTTT.

The chain employs TRBV6-2 or TRBV6-3 and TRBJ1-1; D is ambiguous. V lost 0 bases, J lost 5 bases, and 16 bases lay in between. The CDR3 sequence is 16 residues long. Germline V lookup: CDR1 MNHEY, CDR2 SVGEGT. The CDR3: CASSYSFGGTGTEAFF. The CDR3, as DNA: TGTGCCAGCAGTTACTCATTCGGAGGAACGGGGACTGAAGCTTTCTTT.

The sample holds a few counts of this clone. The chain is built from TRBV4-3 and TRBJ1-2, with D maybe TRBD1 (5 bases). Between the trimmed V and J ends, which lost 1 base and 0 bases, there was a span of 9 bases. The CDR3 totals 15 residues. The V gene's germline CDR1 is LGHNA and CDR2 YSLEER. CDR3 in amino acids: CASSQGQRTNYGYTF. The DNA for the CDR3 is TGCGCCAGCAGCCAAGGACAGAGGACTAACTATGGCTACACCTTC.

This clone showed up many times. J is TRBJ2-1 and V is TRBV7-8; a weak D match, TRBD2 (6 bases). The ends were cut back, 1 base at V and 7 bases at J, with 11 bases in the middle. The CDR3 is made up of 14 amino acids. CDR1 and CDR2 from the germline V gene are SGHVS and FQNEAQ. The CDR3 nucleotides are TGTGCCAGCAGCTTAGGAGGCCTAGCGAATGAGCAGTTCTTC. This encodes CASSLGGLANEQFF. The full variable domain, in which reference TRBV7-8 and TRBJ2-1 provide the parts outside the CDR3, is GAGVSQSPRYKVAKRGQDVALRCDPISGHVSLFWYQQALGQGPEFLTYFQNEAQLDKSGLPSDRFFAERPEGSVSTLKIQRTQQEDSAVYLCASSLGGLANEQFFGPGTRLTVL.

CDR3 protein: CASSRRQGARGHEAFF. In nucleotides, the CDR3 is TGTGCCAGCAGCCGTCGACAGGGGGCGCGGGGGCACGAAGCTTTCTTT. The rearrangement links TRBV11-3 to TRBJ1-1; 10 nucleotides match TRBD1. The CDR3 has 16 residues. Germline CDR1 SGHNT, CDR2 YENEEA. Losses at the gene ends were 5 bases for V and 8 bases for J; bases not matched to a gene: 14. The full variable domain, its missing parts supplied by reference TRBV11-3 and TRBJ1-1, is EAGVVQSPRYKIIEKKQPVAFWCNPISGHNTLYWYLQNLGQGPELLIRYENEEAVDDSQLPKDRFSAERLKGVDSTLKIQPAELGDSAVYLCASSRRQGARGHEAFFGQGTRLTVV.

The rearrangement joins TRBV14 to TRBJ1-1; D is unresolved. Germline CDR1 SGHDN, CDR2 FVKESK. V shed 1 base and J shed 6 bases, with 3 bases lying between them. This CDR3 has 11 residues. CDR3 bases: TGTGCCAGCAGCCAAGCGGCTGAAGCTTTCTTT. It encodes CASSQAAEAFF.

This clone was seen more than once but under ten times. The chain employs TRBV29-1 and TRBJ2-7; 7 bases align to TRBD2. Germline V gene sequence: CDR1 SQVTM, CDR2 ANQGSEA. The J segment lost 6 bases and the V segment lost 5 bases, leaving 7 bases of the junction unmatched. CDR3 size: 12 residues. The CDR3 here is CSVRGGEGEQYF. As DNA, the CDR3 is TGCAGCGTTAGGGGCGGGGAGGGCGAGCAGTACTTC.

As concerns this clone: The sample carries other DNA sequences with the same CDR3. The genes are TRBV27 and TRBJ2-3; TRBD1 agrees at 8 bases. The V and J ends lost 6 bases and 2 bases, in that order; junction bases with no gene match: 1. This CDR3 is 13 amino acids long. The germline CDR1 and CDR2 sequences are MNHEY and SMNVEV (reference sequence). The CDR3 protein is CASRQGATDTQYF. The CDR3 DNA is TGTGCCAGCAGGCAGGGGGCCACAGATACGCAGTATTTT.

The chain employs TRBV25-1 and TRBJ2-3, with 7 positions matching TRBD2. Losses at the gene ends were 0 bases for V and 1 base for J; bases not matched to a gene: 4. Germline CDR1 and CDR2: MGHDK and SYGVNS. The CDR3 has 16 residues. The CDR3 sequence: CASSEYSRGGTDTQYF. The CDR3 DNA is TGTGCCAGCAGTGAATATAGCCGGGGGGGCACAGATACGCAGTATTTT. Using reference TRBV25-1 and TRBJ2-3 for the parts outside the CDR3, the full variable domain is EADIYQTPRYLVIGTGKKITLECSQTMGHDKMYWYQQDPGMELHLIHYSYGVNSTEKGDLSSESTVSRIRTEHFPLTLESARPSHTSQYLCASSEYSRGGTDTQYFGPGTRLTVL.

The rearrangement joins TRBV6-2 or TRBV6-3 to TRBJ2-3; 7 nucleotides line up with TRBD2. CDR3 size: 14 residues. Per the germline V gene, CDR1 is MNHEY and CDR2 is SVGEGT. Losses at the gene ends were 1 base for V and 6 bases for J; bases not matched to a gene: 4. CDR3 protein: CASSYWRGSDTQYF. CDR3 sequence (DNA): TGTGCCAGCAGTTACTGGCGGGGGTCGGATACGCAGTATTTT.

The V gene is TRBV10-3, the J gene TRBJ2-7, with TRBD2 identical over 9 bases. Germline CDR1 ENHRY, CDR2 SYGVKD. V shed 10 bases, J shed 1 base, and the junction held 8 bases outside the gene matches. The CDR3 is made up of 14 amino acids. In nucleotides, the CDR3 is TGTGCCACCTGGGGGCTAGCGGGGTCCTACGAGCAGTACTTC. Its protein is CATWGLAGSYEQYF.

The chain combines TRBV3-1 (or the pseudogene TRBV3-2) with TRBJ2-3; possibly TRBD2 for D (6 bases). V shed 4 bases and J shed 5 bases, with 13 bases lying between them. CDR3 length equals 14 residues. Germline CDR1 is LGHDT and CDR2 is YNNKEL (reference sequence). The CDR3 sequence is CASSRPSEIDTQYF. The CDR3 DNA reads as TGTGCCAGCAGCCGCCCTAGCGAAATAGATACGCAGTATTTT.

The V and J genes are TRBV18 and TRBJ2-1, with TRBD1 matching over 8 bases. Germline CDR1 reads KGHSH; CDR2 reads LQKENI. The V segment lost 0 bases and the J segment 6 bases; nucleotides outside the gene matches: 7. The CDR3 sequence is 16 residues long. The CDR3 reads CASSPPMFQGANEQFF. CDR3 nucleotide sequence: TGTGCCAGCTCACCACCGATGTTCCAGGGGGCCAATGAGCAGTTCTTC. Using reference TRBV18 and TRBJ2-1 for the parts outside the CDR3, the full variable domain is NAGVMQNPRHLVRRRGQEARLRCSPMKGHSHVYWYRQLPEEGLKFMVYLQKENIIDESGMPKERFSAEFPKEGPSILRIQQVVRGDSAAYFCASSPPMFQGANEQFFGPGTRLTVL.

The rearrangement joins TRBV6-5 to TRBJ2-5; 9 bases align to TRBD2. The V gene's germline CDR1 is MNHEY and CDR2 SVGAGI. The CDR3 length is 14 residues. The V gene end was trimmed by 6 bases and the J gene end by 4 bases; junction bases not matched to a gene: 6. This CDR3 is CASRLKAGGETQYF. CDR3 sequence (DNA): TGTGCCAGCAGGCTTAAAGCGGGGGGAGAGACCCAGTACTTC.

This clone was found a few times. The chain recombines TRBV30 with TRBJ2-1; D is undetermined. The CDR3 runs 14 residues. Between the trimmed V and J ends, which lost 4 bases and 4 bases, there was a span of 14 bases. Germline V CDR1 and CDR2: GTSNPN, SVGIG (reference sequence). The CDR3 region has the DNA TGTGCCTGGAAAAGACTGACTCCATACAATGAGCAGTTCTTC. This sequence encodes CAWKRLTPYNEQFF.

V and J are TRBV3-1 (or the pseudogene TRBV3-2) and TRBJ1-6; no clear D. Deletions cut 0 bases from V and 8 bases from J, with 5 bases between. This CDR3 region has 13 residues. Germline V gene lookup returns CDR1 LGHDT and CDR2 YNNKEL (reference sequence). The CDR3 loop reads CASSQDLDSPLHF. The CDR3 nucleotides are TGTGCCAGCAGCCAAGATCTAGATTCACCCCTCCACTTT.

The rearrangement links TRBV11-3 to TRBJ2-7; 7 bases match TRBD2. V dropped 5 bases and J dropped 2; count of bases not matched to a gene: 15. The CDR3 totals 17 residues. Germline V CDR1 and CDR2: SGHNT, YENEEA. In DNA, the CDR3 is TGTGCCAGCAGCCGCAAACCGCTAGCGGCGGGCACCTACGAGCAGTACTTC. This sequence encodes CASSRKPLAAGTYEQYF.